This T cell receptor beta chain was identified during a study of Ad26.COV2.S vaccination and SARS-CoV-2 variants. Across the study: Donor was one of the participants in the Ad26.COV2.S arm of the COV1001 trial. Study results and caveats: Participants given vaccine showed non-spike TCR breadth similar to that of placebo recipients. Considerable breadth of spike-specific CD8+ and CD4+ T cell responses has reportedly been documented following vaccination.

Using immunoSEQ multiplex PCR, the repertoire was profiled, and TCRdb retains in-frame clones only, with some absent. The data contain about 680,000 clones, around 89% of them seen just once; the ten biggest clones take up nearly 1.5%. A note on this clone: The antigen remains undetermined.

The treatment: approximately 18 received Ad26.COV2.S at low or high dose, single or two shots; several received placebo; per-sample allocation not given. The samples date from day 63 after the first vaccine or placebo injection. It was an adult aged 18-55 years in Boston who was the donor. CDR3 size: 14 residues. The germline V gene encodes CDR1 SNHLY and CDR2 FYNNEI. The V segment lost 4 bases and the J segment 6 bases; nucleotides outside the gene matches: 7. The material was peripheral blood, obtained in a trial of Ad26.COV2.S vaccine versus placebo. This TCR derives from a person aged 18 to 59 who received the Ad26.COV2.S COVID-19 vaccine or a placebo. The J gene is TRBJ2-7, the V gene TRBV2; 9 nucleotides align to TRBD1. CDR3 protein: CASSVQGAGGEQYF. The DNA of the CDR3 is TGTGCCAGCAGTGTACAGGGGGCGGGCGGCGAGCAGTACTTC.